The following is a T cell receptor (beta chain) sequence with its context. Germline CDR1 reads SGHRS; CDR2 reads YFSETQ. This CDR3 contains 16 residues. The ends were cut back, 0 bases at V and 6 bases at J, with 17 bases in the middle. The sample is drawn from a study of blood T cell repertoires in COVID-19. As for the study in general: Acute and convalescent COVID-19 specimens originated in the United States, Italy and Spain.

Cohort allocation depended upon clinical history that participants reported. In the authors' workflow: Reference gene primer amplification yielded estimated nucleated cell counts. Using immunoSEQ multiplex PCR, the repertoire was profiled, and TCRdb retains in-frame clones only, with some absent. V and J calls plus clone size are reproduced from that table; the DNA served to infer D and trimming. The sample lists a few hundred thousand clones, more than 75% occurring once. Material for sequencing was PBMCs or T cells enriched from blood (not recorded which). V is TRBV5-1 and J is TRBJ2-3, with a possible D match to TRBD2 (6 bases). The sequence derives from a man under 40 who had recovered from COVID-19. CDR3 protein: CASSLDGSRVGDTQYF. In DNA, the CDR3 is TGCGCCAGCAGCTTGGACGGGAGTAGGGTAGGGGATACGCAGTATTTT.